Sequencing of this T cell receptor beta chain was carried out in a study of cytotoxic CD8 clonotypes in ibrutinib-treated CLL. Study-level background: Some 25 partial and 2 complete responses; at median 68 months, roughly 15 remitted, about twelve progressed. Study findings and constraints: Baseline levels were approached again at progression, after clonality had risen at ibrutinib response. Public clonotypes, rarely seen, contracted or held steady on treatment.

Profiling relied on immunoSEQ multiplex PCR, and the TCRdb table lists in-frame clones only, not all of them. Of about 140,000 clones in the sample, 65% to 85% were seen once. V was clipped by 3 bases and J by 4 bases, with 15 bases between them. This CDR3 spans 15 amino acids. In germline, CDR1 is SGHTA, CDR2 FQGNSA. Around 2.1 micrograms of genomic DNA from cryopreserved PBMCs went into TCR beta libraries. In the case of this clone: Its specificity is unknown.

The sequence came from a human donor with chronic lymphocytic leukemia. The sequencing here drew on PBMCs, taken after 36 months of ibrutinib treatment. The genes are TRBV7-2 and TRBJ1-2; a weak D match, TRBD1 (5 bases). CDR3: CASSLNTGSPYGYTF. The CDR3 DNA reads as TGTGCCAGCAGCTTGAATACAGGATCCCCCTATGGCTACACCTTC.